Below, 17 T cell receptor beta chains from the same sample are listed, as sequenced in a study of siplizumab effects on memory and regulatory T cells. Profiled with immunoSEQ multiplex PCR; TCRdb holds only in-frame clones, not every one. The data show 90,000 to 110,000 clones, with approximately 94% seen just once and about 0.34% held by the top ten. The sequencing input was CD4+ T cells sorted from blood. The receptors were sampled from a human donor in good health.

This clone was seen just once. This sequence joins TRBV7-3 and TRBJ2-5; 8 bases are a match to TRBD2. Germline V gene lookup returns CDR1 SGHTA and CDR2 FQGTGA. The CDR3 covers 14 residues. J gave up 5 bases and V 5 bases, and 7 bases lay outside the gene matches. In DNA, the CDR3 is TGTGCCAGCAGCCTTAGCGGGACTGTCGAGACCCAGTACTTC. It translates to CASSLSGTVETQYF.

With respect to this clone: The same CDR3 arises from other DNA sequences in this sample as well. For the CDR3, the DNA is TGCGCCAGCAGCTCGAGCTCCTACGAGCAGTACTTC. Translating gives CASSSSSYEQYF. The genes are TRBV5-1 and TRBJ2-7, with D unclear. Germline V lookup: CDR1 SGHRS, CDR2 YFSETQ. The CDR3 length is 12 residues. V shed 3 bases and J shed 0 bases, with 4 bases lying between them.

This clone occurred once. The chain has TRBV4-1 and TRBJ2-7, with no clear D. Germline CDR1 and CDR2: MGHRA and YSYEKL. V lost 7 bases to trimming and J lost 6 bases, with 7 bases between them. The CDR3 consists of 10 residues. The CDR3 spells CASIWGEQYF. The CDR3 nucleotides read TGCGCCAGCATCTGGGGCGAGCAGTACTTC.

The chain joins TRBV5-1 to TRBJ2-7; D possibly corresponds to TRBD1 (5 bases). Germline CDR1 reads SGHRS; CDR2 reads YFSETQ. The V end lost 4 bases, the J end lost 4 bases, and 12 bases lay between the germline ends. This CDR3 region has 13 residues. CDR3 nucleotides: TGCGCCAGCAGCCGGACACCAGAGTACGAGCAGTACTTC. This codes for CASSRTPEYEQYF.

The rearrangement joins TRBV6-5 to TRBJ2-3, with D unclear. The germline V gene has CDR1 MNHEY and CDR2 SVGAGI. V was shortened by 0 bases and J by 0 bases, with 7 bases between the two germline ends. The CDR3 is 15 residues long. CDR3 loop: CASSYSFGSTDTQYF. CDR3 nucleotide sequence: TGTGCCAGCAGTTACTCGTTCGGAAGCACAGATACGCAGTATTTT.

The J gene is TRBJ1-4, the V gene TRBV6-4; no clear D gene. Germline lookup yields CDR1 MRHNA and CDR2 SNTAGT. This CDR3 is 13 amino acids long. Trimming pared 4 bases from V and 8 bases from J, leaving 11 bases between. CDR3 sequence (DNA): TGTGCCAGCAGTGTCCTGGCAGGCGAAAAACTGTTTTTT. This codes for CASSVLAGEKLFF.

V gene TRBV4-2 combines with J gene TRBJ2-2; tentatively, D is TRBD2 (5 bases). This CDR3 has 14 amino acids. Germline V lookup: CDR1 LGHNA, CDR2 YNFKEQ. Trimming cost V 3 bases and J 1 base, with 6 bases left between them. CDR3 in amino acids: CASSQDWNTGELFF. CDR3 DNA: TGTGCCAGCAGCCAGGACTGGAACACCGGGGAGCTGTTTTTT.

This clone appeared once. The CDR3 protein is CASTVVEFGQGASYEQYF. Here the CDR3 DNA reads TGCGCCAGCACAGTAGTGGAGTTTGGCCAGGGGGCATCCTACGAGCAGTACTTC. The chain is built from TRBV23-1 and TRBJ2-7, with TRBD1 identical over 8 bases. TRBV23-1 qualifies as an ORF whose function is uncertain. The CDR3 contains 18 residues. V shed 7 bases, J shed 1 base, and the junction held 18 bases outside the gene matches.

The chain has TRBV6-1 and TRBJ2-7, with TRBD1 identical over 7 bases. The trim removed 4 bases at V and 3 bases at J, leaving 6 bases unmatched. Germline V gene data show CDR1 as MNHNS and CDR2 as SASEGT. CDR3 length equals 14 residues. CDR3 region: CASSALGQLYEQYF. CDR3 coding DNA: TGTGCCAGCAGTGCCTTGGGACAGCTCTACGAGCAGTACTTC.

The chain combines TRBV7-9 with TRBJ2-7; TRBD2 agrees at 11 bases. The CDR3 is made up of 16 amino acids. V lost 0 bases and J lost 3; bases outside the gene matches: 4. Germline assignment: CDR1 SEHNR and CDR2 FQNEAQ (reference sequence). DNA of the CDR3: TGTGCCAGCAGCTTAGCGAGGCTAGCGGGAGGCTACGAGCAGTACTTC. Protein: CASSLARLAGGYEQYF.

The rearrangement uses TRBV7-6 and TRBJ2-2; D tentatively reads TRBD1 or TRBD2 (5 bases each). V lost 6 bases and J 5 bases, leaving 19 bases between the germline ends. Germline lookup yields CDR1 SGHVS and CDR2 FNYEAQ. This CDR3 contains 16 residues. The chain's CDR3 is CASRAAPIEGTGELFF. The DNA of the CDR3 is TGTGCCAGCAGGGCGGCCCCGATCGAGGGGACCGGGGAGCTGTTTTTT.

The chain is built from TRBV4-2 and TRBJ1-1; a weak D match, TRBD1 (6 bases). The germline CDR1 and CDR2 sequences are LGHNA and YNFKEQ. There are 15 residues in the CDR3. V was shortened by 0 bases and J by 4 bases, with 12 bases between the two germline ends. The CDR3 DNA reads as TGTGCCAGCAGCCAAGATCTACGAGGGGGCACTGAAGCTTTCTTT. Its protein product is CASSQDLRGGTEAFF.

This chain connects TRBV6-5 to TRBJ2-7; 9 bases map to TRBD2. The CDR3 is 16 residues long. Germline CDR1 reads MNHEY; CDR2 reads SVGAGI. V was clipped by 4 bases and J by 5 bases; unmatched bases: 12. CDR3 DNA sequence: TGTGCCAGCAGTTCCCCCGGTAGCGGGGGATTTAACGAGCAGTACTTC. This translates into CASSSPGSGGFNEQYF.

The rearrangement joins TRBV5-6 to TRBJ2-1; 8 positions agree with TRBD2. This CDR3 has 14 residues. The V segment lost 6 bases and the J segment 0 bases; nucleotides outside the gene matches: 2. The germline CDR1 and CDR2 sequences are SGHDT and YYEEEE. The CDR3 DNA sequence: TGTGCCAGCAAGGGGACTAGCTCCTACAATGAGCAGTTCTTC. Translating gives CASKGTSSYNEQFF. Variable domain in full (rest from reference TRBV5-6 and TRBJ2-1): DAGVTQSPTHLIKTRGQQVTLRCSPKSGHDTVSWYQQALGQGPQFIFQYYEEEERQRGNFPDRFSGHQFPNYSSELNVNALLLGDSALYLCASKGTSSYNEQFFGPGTRLTVL.

The rearrangement links TRBV9 to TRBJ2-3; no clear D. Germline lookup yields CDR1 SGDLS and CDR2 YYNGEE. Trimming took 0 bases from V and 2 from J, leaving 4 bases between them. This CDR3 comprises 13 residues. The CDR3 sequence: CASSVVSTDTQYF. In DNA, the CDR3 is TGTGCCAGCAGCGTAGTATCCACAGATACGCAGTATTTT.

The rearrangement links TRBV30 to TRBJ1-3; D is perhaps TRBD1 (5 bases). The CDR3 has 21 residues. V was clipped by 2 bases and J by 0 bases, with 29 bases between them. Germline CDR1 reads GTSNPN; CDR2 reads SVGIG (reference sequence). The CDR3 DNA is TGTGCCTGGAGTCCCAGATTGGGCAGAAGGGAGGGACGATACTCTGGAAACACCATATATTTT. Amino acid sequence: CAWSPRLGRREGRYSGNTIYF.

The chain joins TRBV19 to TRBJ2-7; 13 nucleotides match TRBD2. This CDR3 has 19 amino acids. Trimming cost V 1 base and J 0 bases; bases outside gene matches: 9. The germline gives CDR1 LNHDA, CDR2 SQIVND (reference sequence). The CDR3 reads CASSIARTSGRSGSYEQYF. CDR3 nucleotide sequence: TGTGCCAGTAGTATAGCTCGGACTAGCGGGAGAAGTGGCTCCTACGAGCAGTACTTC.